This TCR beta chain was captured by sequencing in a study of CD8 T cells in Susac syndrome. The CDR3 totals 14 residues. CDR1 SGHRS and CDR2 YFSETQ come from the germline V gene. V shed 4 bases, J shed 4 bases, and the junction held 8 bases outside the gene matches. Random hexamers primed reverse transcription of about 0.5 to 1 ug RNA. The immunoSEQ assay covered 54 Vbeta and 13 Jbeta segments for CDR3. TCRdb re-called the immunoSEQ multiplex PCR reads through MiXCR, storing one row per CDR3 protein. The table has approximately 180,000 distinct CDR3 sequences, approximately 95% seen once. Peripheral blood CD8+ and CD4+ T cells were profiled by TCR beta sequencing. TEMRA cells were enriched by FACS, while CD8+ and CD4+ T cells were obtained through a negative isolation that was performed magnetically.

The rearrangement uses TRBV5-1 and TRBJ2-7; 7 nucleotides align to TRBD1. The sequence came from a human donor with multiple sclerosis. Sequenced material: CD4+ T cells from PBMCs. The CDR3 DNA reads as TGCGCCAGCAGCCCCCAAAGACAGGGTTACGAGCAGTACTTC. This encodes CASSPQRQGYEQYF.